The rows below give T cell receptor beta chains drawn from one sample of a study of OX40 agonist ivuxolimab in advanced cancers. The repertoire was sequenced with immunoSEQ multiplex PCR; TCRdb's copy has only in-frame clones and lacks some. Among tens of thousands of clones listed, more than 85% were seen once. The sequencing here drew on CD4+ or CD8+ T cells sorted from blood, taken in a trial of the OX40 agonist ivuxolimab. The receptors shown here come from an adult with an advanced solid tumor such as melanoma, head and neck, liver or kidney cancer. CDR3s include the opening cysteine and the closing phenylalanine or tryptophan. The order of the fields is V gene, D gene, clone size, J gene, CDR3 DNA, CDR3 protein. The D gene is left open where the match is weak. The size entry is marked missing in some rows and otherwise reads once, few, many or a size class.

>TRBV30|TRBD1|-|TRBJ2-5
TGTGCCTGGAGGGTCCCACAGGGGTGGGAGACCCAGTACTTC
CAWRVPQGWETQYF
>TRBV7-2|TRBD1|-|TRBJ1-3
TGTGCCAGCAGCTTAGTGTTATTGATGGGACAGCTAGCTGGAAACACCATATATTTT
CASSLVLLMGQLAGNTIYF
>TRBV30|-|-|TRBJ1-5
TGTGCCTGGAGTAGGAGGAACAATCAGCCCCAGCATTTT
CAWSRRNNQPQHF
>TRBV5-5|-|-|TRBJ1-5
TGTGCCAGCAGCTTGGTGGGGGGCCAGGGTCAGCCCCAGCATTTT
CASSLVGGQGQPQHF
>TRBV10-2|-|once|TRBJ1-2
TGCGCCAGCAGTCCAGGGTTAGGCTACACCTTC
CASSPGLGYTF
>TRBV2|TRBD1|-|TRBJ2-2
TGTGCCAGCAACTCACAGGGGACCGGGGAGCTGTTTTTT
CASNSQGTGELFF
>TRBV7-2|-|once|TRBJ1-2
TGTGCCAGCAGTCCGGACGGTTATGGCTACACCTTC
CASSPDGYGYTF
>TRBV4-1|-|-|TRBJ1-3
TGCGCCAGCAGCCAAGATTCGGGACACCTAGCCTTTATCTCTGGAAACACCATATATTTT
CASSQDSGHLAFISGNTIYF
>TRBV30|-|-|TRBJ1-4
TGTGCCTGGAGTTACCATGAAAAACTGTTTTTT
CAWSYHEKLFF
>TRBV2|-|-|TRBJ2-3
TGTGCCAGCAGTGGAACAGTTCTTAGCACAGATACGCAGTATTTT
CASSGTVLSTDTQYF
>TRBV19|TRBD2|-|TRBJ2-1
TGTGCCAGTAGTATGCTAGCGGGAGGGGTGTTCTTC
CASSMLAGGVFF
>TRBV5-8|TRBD2|-|TRBJ2-3
TGTGCCAGCAGCTTGGCCTCGACTAGCGGTTCCTTTAGCACAGATACGCAGTATTTT
CASSLASTSGSFSTDTQYF
>TRBV7-6|TRBD1|-|TRBJ2-5
TGTGCCAGCAGCCCTACAAGAACAGGGGTCAGGCAGGAGACCCAGTACTTC
CASSPTRTGVRQETQYF
>TRBV13|-|-|TRBJ2-7
TGTGCCAGCAGCTTACGCCTATTCTACGAGCAGTACTTC
CASSLRLFYEQYF
>TRBV7-9|TRBD2|-|TRBJ2-1
TGTGCCAGCAGCTTTGGACTAGCGGGACTCGAGCAGTTCTTC
CASSFGLAGLEQFF
>TRBV28|-|once|TRBJ2-2
TGTGCCAGCAGTTTAAACACCGGGGAGCTGTTTTTT
CASSLNTGELFF
>TRBV7-9|-|-|TRBJ2-5
TGTGCCAGCAGCTCCCTGACAGCGACTGTGGGGGCCCAGTACTTC
CASSSLTATVGAQYF
>TRBV27|-|-|TRBJ2-3
TGTGCCAGCAGTGGCGGGCGCGGATGGACAGATACGCAGTATTTT
CASSGGRGWTDTQYF
>TRBV11-1|TRBD1|-|TRBJ1-1
TGTGCCAGCAGCCCCAGGGGGCAGGGCACTGAAGCTTTCTTT
CASSPRGQGTEAFF
>TRBV27|-|-|TRBJ2-7
TGTGCCAGCAGTGCCCCCTACAGGGGGGGCGAGCAGTACTTC
CASSAPYRGGEQYF
>TRBV2|-|-|TRBJ2-6
TGTGCCAGCAGTGAACAGGAATCTGGGGCCAACGTCCTGACTTTC
CASSEQESGANVLTF
>TRBV6-5|TRBD1|few|TRBJ1-5
TGTGCCAGTCGGGACAGGGGTGGGGTCAATCAGCCCCAGCATTTT
CASRDRGGVNQPQHF
>TRBV6-6|TRBD1|-|TRBJ1-5
TGTGCCAGCAGTCTATTCCAGGGGGCGCATCAGCCCCAGCATTTT
CASSLFQGAHQPQHF
>TRBV18|TRBD2|-|TRBJ2-5
TGTGCCAGCTCACCGGGGCTAGCGGAAGAGACCCAGTACTTC
CASSPGLAEETQYF
>TRBV7-8|-|-|TRBJ2-7
TGTGCCAGCAGCTTAGGATTGAGGCGGGGCAGCTCCTACGAGCAGTACTTC
CASSLGLRRGSSYEQYF
>TRBV5-5|TRBD2|once|TRBJ2-3
TGTGCCAGCAGCTTACTAGCGGGACGGACAGATACGCAGTATTTT
CASSLLAGRTDTQYF
>TRBV25-1|TRBD1|-|TRBJ2-1
TGTGCCAGCAGTGAGGGACAGGGCGGAACGAATGAGCAGTTCTTC
CASSEGQGGTNEQFF
>TRBV19|-|-|TRBJ1-1
TGTGCCAGTAAAAAGGCCTTTACTCAGAACACTGAAGCTTTCTTT
CASKKAFTQNTEAFF
>TRBV7-2|-|-|TRBJ2-7
TGTGCCAGCAGCTTAGTGGGGGCCCACGAGCAGTACTTC
CASSLVGAHEQYF
>TRBV6-5|TRBD2|-|TRBJ2-2
TGTGCCAGCAAGCCTAGCGGGCTCACCGGGGAGCTGTTTTTT
CASKPSGLTGELFF
>TRBV5-5|-|-|TRBJ1-3
TGTGCCAGCAGCCCCGTGGACAACTCTGGAAACACCATATATTTT
CASSPVDNSGNTIYF
>TRBV2|-|-|TRBJ2-3
TGTGCCAGCAGTGTGTCAGGGGTGGTTATAGATACGCAGTATTTT
CASSVSGVVIDTQYF
>TRBV5-1|TRBD1|-|TRBJ2-7
TGCGCCAGCAGCATGACAGGGTCGGCATACGAGCAGTACTTC
CASSMTGSAYEQYF
>TRBV18|-|-|TRBJ2-4
TGTGCCAGCTCACCAGGGCAGGGGGGCTTAGCCAAAAACATTCAGTACTTC
CASSPGQGGLAKNIQYF
>TRBV9|TRBD1|-|TRBJ2-1
TGTGCCAGCAGCCTGGGACAGTACAATGAGCAGTTCTTC
CASSLGQYNEQFF
>TRBV28|TRBD1|-|TRBJ1-2
TGTGCCACCGACGACAGGGCGCGCGGCTACACCTTC
CATDDRARGYTF
>TRBV11-2|TRBD2|-|TRBJ2-2
TGTGCCAGCAGCTTACTGGGACTAGGGACCGGGGAGCTGTTTTTT
CASSLLGLGTGELFF
>TRBV18|TRBD1|-|TRBJ1-2
TGTGCCAGCTCACCCTCGGGACAGGGAAACTATGGCTACACCTTC
CASSPSGQGNYGYTF
>TRBV28|TRBD2|-|TRBJ2-3
TGTGCCACCGCTAGCGGTGTTAATACGCAGTATTTT
CATASGVNTQYF
>TRBV2|TRBD1|-|TRBJ2-7
TGTGCCATCTCCGGGGACAGGGTTACCTACGAGCAGTACTTC
CAISGDRVTYEQYF
>TRBV6-1|-|-|TRBJ2-6
TGTGCCAGCAGTGAAGAACAGATCTTTTTCTCTGGGGCCAACGTCCTGACTTTC
CASSEEQIFFSGANVLTF
>TRBV7-9|-|-|TRBJ1-5
TGTGCCAGCAGCTTAGCGCCGAGGTATCAGCCCCAGCATTTT
CASSLAPRYQPQHF
>TRBV7-9|-|-|TRBJ2-7
TGTGCCAGCAGCTTTGGTAGTTACGAGCAGTACTTC
CASSFGSYEQYF
>TRBV14|-|-|TRBJ2-4
TGTGCCAGCAGCCCCCTAGGGGGAAAGGACAAAAACATTCAGTACTTC
CASSPLGGKDKNIQYF
>TRBV14|-|few|TRBJ2-7
TGTGCCAGCAGCCAAGACGGCGGACAGCCATACGAGCAGTACTTC
CASSQDGGQPYEQYF
>TRBV7-2|-|-|TRBJ2-2
TGTGCCAGCAGCCTAACTAGCACGAACACCGGGGAGCTGTTTTTT
CASSLTSTNTGELFF
>TRBV27|-|once|TRBJ1-1
TGTGCCAGCAGTGTCCAACCGCCGAGGGTAGTGAACACTGAAGCTTTCTTT
CASSVQPPRVVNTEAFF
>TRBV4-1|-|-|TRBJ2-3
TGCGCCAGCAGCCAAGGGGAGAGGGGCGCAGATACGCAGTATTTT
CASSQGERGADTQYF
>TRBV6-1|-|-|TRBJ2-7
TGTGCCAGCAGGGTCTTTGAGAGGGACTACGAGCAGTACTTC
CASRVFERDYEQYF
>TRBV25-1|-|-|TRBJ1-1
TGTGCCAGCAGTGAATACAGGGTTTCTGAAGCTTTCTTT
CASSEYRVSEAFF
>TRBV4-2|TRBD1|-|TRBJ2-7
TGTGCCAGCAGCCAAGATCACGCGGGACAGGGATCCTACGAGCAGTACTTC
CASSQDHAGQGSYEQYF
>TRBV5-1|TRBD2|-|TRBJ2-1
TGCGCCAGCAGCTTGGGGTCAGCGGGAGGTTACAATGAGCAGTTCTTC
CASSLGSAGGYNEQFF
>TRBV27|-|-|TRBJ1-3
TGTGCCAGCAGTTTAGGCTCAGGAAACACCATATATTTT
CASSLGSGNTIYF
>TRBV13|-|-|TRBJ2-2
TGTGCCAGCAGCCTTAAAGGGACCGGGGAGCTGTTTTTT
CASSLKGTGELFF
>TRBV28|-|-|TRBJ1-2
TGTGCCAGCAGTTCACCCGAGACCAGGGGAACAAACTATGGCTACACCTTC
CASSSPETRGTNYGYTF
>TRBV5-1|-|-|TRBJ2-2
TGCGCCAGCAGCTTGGAGGGACCTTTGAGGGGAAACACCGGGGAGCTGTTTTTT
CASSLEGPLRGNTGELFF